The 24 T cell receptor beta chains given below trace back to one sample, sequenced in a study of blood T cell repertoires in COVID-19. The method was immunoSEQ multiplex PCR; TCRdb's version includes in-frame clones alone and lacks a portion of them. The table records about 78,000 clones, 80% to 95% of them present only once. Sequenced: peripheral blood. These TCRs come from an elderly woman with acute or convalescent COVID-19.

This clone was seen a handful of times. The chain recombines TRBV12-3 or TRBV12-4 with TRBJ2-5, with 7 bases fitting TRBD1. V gave up 7 bases and J gave up 7 bases; unmatched junction bases: 6. CDR3 size: 12 residues. The CDR3 DNA reads as TGTGCCAGCAACCGGGACAGCGGGACCCAGTACTTC. The encoded protein is CASNRDSGTQYF.

The genes are TRBV10-3 and TRBJ1-2; D is possibly TRBD1 (5 bases). Germline CDR1 reads ENHRY; CDR2 reads SYGVKD. V gave up 3 bases and J gave up 3 bases, with 11 bases separating them. The CDR3 is made up of 14 amino acids. CDR3 DNA sequence: TGTGCCATCAGTGATGGCAGGGTGGACTATGGCTACACCTTC. Amino acid sequence: CAISDGRVDYGYTF.

CDR3 coding DNA: TGTGCCAGCGCTCAGCGTACTAGCGGGAACAATGAGCAGTTCTTC. It yields the protein CASAQRTSGNNEQFF. J is TRBJ2-1 and V is TRBV7-9; the match to TRBD2 covers 10 bases. The CDR3 sequence is 15 residues long. Looked up from germline, CDR1 is SEHNR and CDR2 is FQNEAQ (reference sequence). V gave up 8 bases and J gave up 5 bases; unmatched junction bases: 9.

Notes on this clone: Sequence at one end of the junction differs from germline and may be a read error. This chain joins TRBV7-9 and TRBJ2-1; 9 bases agree with TRBD2. The length of the CDR3 is 17 residues. Germline V gene data show CDR1 as SEHNR and CDR2 as FQNEAQ (reference sequence). The CDR3 protein is CASSSLFLAGSFNEQFF. The CDR3 DNA sequence: TGTGCCAGCAGTTCCTTATTCCTAGCGGGATCCTTCAATGAGCAGTTCTTC.

The genes are TRBV9 and TRBJ2-1, with 8 bases fitting TRBD2. Per the germline V gene, CDR1 is SGDLS and CDR2 is YYNGEE. The CDR3 runs 16 residues. The V segment lost 2 bases and the J segment 2 bases; nucleotides outside the gene matches: 6. The CDR3 DNA reads TGTGCCAGCAGCGTCGCAGCGGGGGCCGCCTACAATGAGCAGTTCTTC. Protein: CASSVAAGAAYNEQFF.

V gene TRBV28 combines with J gene TRBJ1-2, with D hard to call. This CDR3 region has 13 residues. Looked up from germline, CDR1 is MDHEN and CDR2 is SYDVKM. The V end was cut by 4 bases, the J end by 7 bases, with 13 bases between. For the CDR3, the DNA is TGTGCCAGCAGTTCGCCGGGAGAGGCTGGCTACACCTTC. This gives the protein CASSSPGEAGYTF.

The J gene is TRBJ2-3, the V gene TRBV7-2, with 12 bases identical to TRBD2. Trimming removed 6 bases from V and 7 bases from J; junction bases left unmatched: 11. This CDR3 has 16 residues. CDR1 and CDR2 from the germline V gene are SGHTA and FQGNSA. The CDR3 nucleotides read TGTGCCAGCAGGGTTCTAGCGGGGGGGCCGCCGCATACGCAGTATTTT. Protein: CASRVLAGGPPHTQYF. Full variable domain (rest looked up from reference TRBV7-2 and TRBJ2-3): GAGVSQSPSNKVTEKGKDVELRCDPISGHTALYWYRQSLGQGLEFLIYFQGNSAPDKSGLPSDRFSAERTGGSVSTLTIQRTQQEDSAVYLCASRVLAGGPPHTQYFGPGTRLTVL.

The chain couples TRBV7-9 to TRBJ2-1; D is unclear. CDR1 SEHNR and CDR2 FQNEAQ come from the germline V gene (reference sequence). V was trimmed by 8 bases and J by 0 bases, leaving 14 bases between them. This CDR3 spans 15 amino acids. The CDR3 nucleotides read TGTGCCAGCCAAATGTTGAGCGTCTCCTACAATGAGCAGTTCTTC. Its protein is CASQMLSVSYNEQFF.

V is TRBV28 and J is TRBJ1-2; the D gene is possibly TRBD1 (6 bases). Trimming took 2 bases from V and 8 from J, leaving 12 bases between them. Germline CDR1 reads MDHEN; CDR2 reads SYDVKM. There are 13 residues in the CDR3. DNA of the CDR3: TGTGCCAGCAGTTTAATGAGGGGGAGCGGCTACACCTTC. Protein sequence: CASSLMRGSGYTF.

The rearrangement uses TRBV11-2 and TRBJ1-1, with a possible D match to TRBD1 (6 bases). Germline V gene data show CDR1 as SGHAT and CDR2 as FQNNGV. The V and J ends lost 5 bases and 2 bases respectively, with 21 bases between them. The CDR3 contains 17 residues. The CDR3 protein is CASSVPGRQGKNTEAFF. CDR3 bases: TGTGCCAGCAGCGTCCCGGGACGCCAGGGGAAAAACACTGAAGCTTTCTTT. The full variable domain, rest sourced from reference TRBV11-2 and TRBJ1-1, is EAGVAQSPRYKIIEKRQSVAFWCNPISGHATLYWYQQILGQGPKLLIQFQNNGVVDDSQLPKDRFSAERLKGVDSTLKIQPAKLEDSAVYLCASSVPGRQGKNTEAFFGQGTRLTVV.

The gene calls are TRBV6-2 or TRBV6-3 and TRBJ2-7; the match to TRBD1 covers 9 bases. CDR1 and CDR2 (germline): MNHEY, SVGEGT. V was pared by 3 bases and J by 3 bases, with 15 bases of the junction left unmatched. The CDR3 has 18 amino acids. The CDR3 is CASSYPYGGDRDYYEQYF. CDR3 DNA: TGTGCCAGCAGTTATCCATACGGTGGGGACAGGGACTACTACGAGCAGTACTTC.

V and J are TRBV5-4 and TRBJ1-6; a weak D match, TRBD1 (5 bases). With 4 bases removed from V and 7 bases from J, the gap between germline ends came to 15 bases. The length of the CDR3 is 15 residues. In germline, CDR1 is SGHNT, CDR2 YYREEE (reference sequence). CDR3 loop: CASSRTGRGNSPLHF. CDR3 sequence (DNA): TGTGCCAGCAGCCGTACAGGTAGAGGAAATTCACCCCTCCACTTT.

This clone was seen just once. V and J are TRBV9 and TRBJ1-4; D unresolved. This CDR3 has 15 amino acids. In germline, CDR1 is SGDLS, CDR2 YYNGEE. V was cut by 0 bases and J by 8 bases, with 14 bases left in between. The CDR3 nucleotides read TGTGCCAGCAGCGTAGGTCATGCGTCGCGAGAAAAACTGTTTTTT. Amino acid sequence: CASSVGHASREKLFF.

The V and J genes are TRBV12-5 and TRBJ2-3, with D perhaps matching TRBD2 (6 bases). The V gene's germline CDR1 is LGHNT and CDR2 FRNRAP. The length of the CDR3 is 17 residues. The V and J ends lost 6 bases and 3 bases respectively, with 22 bases between them. CDR3 protein: CASGLGQTSSGTDTQYF. The CDR3, as DNA: TGTGCTAGTGGCTTAGGACAAACTAGCAGCGGGACAGATACGCAGTATTTT.

The chain employs TRBV5-6 and TRBJ2-3; perhaps TRBD2 as D (6 bases). Trimming took 4 bases from V and 6 from J, leaving 15 bases between them. The CDR3 covers 14 residues. Germline lookup yields CDR1 SGHDT and CDR2 YYEEEE. As DNA, the CDR3 is TGTGCCAGCAGCCCAGGACTACTCGTGGATACGCAGTATTTT. Translation: CASSPGLLVDTQYF.

The rearrangement uses TRBV18 and TRBJ1-2; 7 bases match TRBD1. CDR3 length equals 15 residues. The germline V gene encodes CDR1 KGHSH and CDR2 LQKENI. V was clipped by 3 bases and J by 1 base; unmatched bases: 5. This CDR3 is CASSPGTAINYGYTF. The CDR3 nucleotides are TGTGCCAGCTCACCCGGGACAGCGATTAACTATGGCTACACCTTC.

This clone came up once. The chain recombines TRBV5-1 with TRBJ1-2; 7 bases align to TRBD1. Germline CDR1 is SGHRS and CDR2 is YFSETQ. The CDR3 totals 13 residues. Germline trimming cut 4 bases from V and 4 bases from J; bases unmatched to any gene: 4. CDR3 DNA: TGCGCCAGCAGCACAGGGGAGCCCTATGGCTACACCTTC. It yields the protein CASSTGEPYGYTF.

The chain couples TRBV2 to TRBJ2-1; 9 nucleotides line up with TRBD2. V trimming: 0 bases; J trimming: 0 bases; junction bases outside the gene matches: 9. CDR1 SNHLY and CDR2 FYNNEI come from the germline V gene. This CDR3 has 19 residues. CDR3 amino acids: CASSEAMAGGQLSYNEQFF. Here the CDR3 DNA reads TGTGCCAGCAGTGAAGCGATGGCGGGGGGGCAACTCTCCTACAATGAGCAGTTCTTC.

The chain recombines TRBV28 with TRBJ1-5, with TRBD1 matching 7 bases. The CDR3 has 13 residues. J lost 6 bases, V lost 5 bases, and 4 bases had no gene match. The germline V gene encodes CDR1 MDHEN and CDR2 SYDVKM. The CDR3 DNA sequence: TGTGCCAGCAGTCAGACAGGGATTCAGCCCCAGCATTTT. It is translated as CASSQTGIQPQHF.

The V and J genes are TRBV4-3 and TRBJ2-1, with D possibly TRBD1 on 6 matching bases. Germline V lookup: CDR1 LGHNA, CDR2 YSLEER. Trimming pared 4 bases from V and 3 bases from J, leaving 10 bases between. The CDR3 runs to 14 residues. The CDR3 protein is CASSPQTGYNEQFF. Here the CDR3 DNA reads TGCGCCAGCAGCCCCCAGACAGGCTACAATGAGCAGTTCTTC.

The chain recombines TRBV9 with TRBJ1-2; D uncertain. V was shortened by 1 base and J by 4 bases, with 14 bases between the two germline ends. In germline, CDR1 is SGDLS, CDR2 YYNGEE. CDR3 size: 15 residues. The CDR3 sequence is CASSVFDGIGYGYTF. The CDR3 DNA is TGTGCCAGCAGCGTATTCGACGGGATAGGCTATGGCTACACCTTC.

This chain links TRBV11-3 with TRBJ1-4; 7 bases are a match to TRBD1. J gave up 7 bases and V 0 bases, and 8 bases lay outside the gene matches. Per the germline V gene, CDR1 is SGHNT and CDR2 is YENEEA. The CDR3 loop spans 16 amino acids. The CDR3 protein is CASSLDGTAGSEKLFF. In DNA form, the CDR3 reads TGTGCCAGCAGCTTAGATGGGACAGCTGGGAGTGAAAAACTGTTTTTT.

The genes are TRBV6-1 and TRBJ2-5; TRBD1 is a possible D gene (7 bases). The ends were cut back, 3 bases at V and 2 bases at J, with 16 bases in the middle. CDR1 MNHNS and CDR2 SASEGT come from the germline V gene. The CDR3 is 16 amino acids. DNA of the CDR3: TGTGCCAGCAGTGATTTGACAGGGAGGATTCAAGAGACCCAGTACTTC. Its protein is CASSDLTGRIQETQYF.

The V and J genes are TRBV19 and TRBJ2-3; tentative D call: TRBD2 (7 bases). The CDR3 contains 16 residues. Germline CDR1 is LNHDA and CDR2 is SQIVND (reference sequence). Trimming took 3 bases from V and 1 from J, leaving 14 bases between them. The CDR3 nucleotides are TGTGCCAGTAGTATTCAAGGGGGGAGGGGCACAGATACGCAGTATTTT. It codes for CASSIQGGRGTDTQYF.